The T cell receptor (beta chain) under discussion was sequenced for a study of blood T cell repertoires in COVID-19. Background on the study: Acute-phase and convalescent COVID-19 samples originated in the United States, Italy and Spain. From T cells, B-cell-depleted T cells, or PBMCs came the material, which was cDNA or gDNA.

Recruited during active infection, patients (from Seattle) were subsequently followed longitudinally. Per the authors' pipeline: Nucleated cell number was recorded as an estimate derived from reference gene primer amplification. Only in-frame clones appear in the TCRdb table, and some are missing; sequencing was by immunoSEQ multiplex PCR. V, J and clone size are taken as reported in that table, and D and trimming were inferred from the DNA itself. The sample lists 200,000 to 250,000 clones, about nine tenths occurring once. Germline CDR1 reads LGHNA; CDR2 reads YNFKEQ. The germline V and J ends were trimmed by 1 base and 2 bases, with 10 bases remaining between them. This CDR3 has 15 amino acids.

The J gene is TRBJ2-3, the V gene TRBV4-2, with D hard to call. This receptor was taken from a man aged 30 to 45 with COVID-19, enrolled during active disease. Sequencing was performed on peripheral blood. The CDR3 bases are TGTGCCAGCAGCCAAGCGGCAGGATCCACAGATACGCAGTATTTT. As protein: CASSQAAGSTDTQYF.